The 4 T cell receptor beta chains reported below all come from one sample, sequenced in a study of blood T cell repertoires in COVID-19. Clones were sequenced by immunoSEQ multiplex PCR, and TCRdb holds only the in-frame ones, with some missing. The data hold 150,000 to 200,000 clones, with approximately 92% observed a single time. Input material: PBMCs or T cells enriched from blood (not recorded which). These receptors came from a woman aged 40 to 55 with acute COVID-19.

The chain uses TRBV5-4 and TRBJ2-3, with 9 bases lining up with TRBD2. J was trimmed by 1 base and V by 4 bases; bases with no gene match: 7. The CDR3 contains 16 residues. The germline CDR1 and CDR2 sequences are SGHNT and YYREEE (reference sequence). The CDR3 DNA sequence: TGTGCCAGCAGCGGGGTAGCGGGAGCTGGCACAGATACGCAGTATTTT. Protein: CASSGVAGAGTDTQYF.

The CDR3 protein is CASSSGSGFLYEQYF. The CDR3 DNA reads as TGTGCCAGCAGCTCGGGGAGCGGATTTCTCTACGAGCAGTACTTC. This rearrangement joins TRBV7-6 to TRBJ2-7, with D perhaps TRBD2 (5 bases). The CDR3 totals 15 residues. Germline V gives CDR1 SGHVS, CDR2 FNYEAQ. V was trimmed by 4 bases and J by 3 bases, leaving 16 bases between them. The complete variable domain, with remaining parts taken from reference TRBV7-6 and TRBJ2-7, reads GAGVSQSPRYKVTKRGQDVALRCDPISGHVSLYWYRQALGQGPEFLTYFNYEAQQDKSGLPNDRFSAERPEGSISTLTIQRTEQRDSAMYRCASSSGSGFLYEQYFGPGTRLTVT.

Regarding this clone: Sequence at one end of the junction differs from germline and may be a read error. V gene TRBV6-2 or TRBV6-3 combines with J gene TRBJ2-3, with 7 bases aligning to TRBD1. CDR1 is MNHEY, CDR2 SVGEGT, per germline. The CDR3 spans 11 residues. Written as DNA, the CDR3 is TGTGCCAGCAGCCATCCGGGACAGTCTGTCTTT. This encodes CASSHPGQSVF.

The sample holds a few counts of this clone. CDR3 residues: CAGRMTSGSYEQFF. The CDR3 nucleotides read TGTGCCGGACGAATGACTAGCGGGAGCTATGAGCAGTTCTTC. The rearrangement links TRBV2 to TRBJ2-1; 12 bases are a match to TRBD2. The CDR3 sequence is 14 residues long. Germline CDR1 is SNHLY and CDR2 is FYNNEI. The V and J ends lost 11 bases and 8 bases, in that order; junction bases with no gene match: 10.